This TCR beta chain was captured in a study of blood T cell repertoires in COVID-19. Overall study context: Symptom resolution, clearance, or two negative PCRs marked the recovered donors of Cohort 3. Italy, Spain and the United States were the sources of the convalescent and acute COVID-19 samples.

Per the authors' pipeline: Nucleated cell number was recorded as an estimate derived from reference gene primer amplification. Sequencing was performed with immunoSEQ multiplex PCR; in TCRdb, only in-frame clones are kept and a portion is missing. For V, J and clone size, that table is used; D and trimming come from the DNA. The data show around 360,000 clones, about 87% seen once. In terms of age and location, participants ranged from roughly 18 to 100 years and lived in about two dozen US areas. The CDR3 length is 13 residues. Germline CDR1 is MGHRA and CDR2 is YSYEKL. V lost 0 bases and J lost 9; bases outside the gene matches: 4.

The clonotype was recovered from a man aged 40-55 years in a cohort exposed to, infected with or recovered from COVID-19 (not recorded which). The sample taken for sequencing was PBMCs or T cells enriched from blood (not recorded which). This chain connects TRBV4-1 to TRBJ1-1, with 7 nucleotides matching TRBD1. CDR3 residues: CASSQDRDRKAFF. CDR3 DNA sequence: TGCGCCAGCAGCCAAGATAGGGACAGAAAAGCTTTCTTT.